The entry below gives a single TCR beta chain sequence along with its context. This CDR3 has 15 residues. Germline CDR1 is SGHTA and CDR2 is FQGNSA. J gave up 4 bases and V 4 bases, and 4 bases lay outside the gene matches. The data originate from a study of T cell changes during pregnancy in multiple sclerosis. Profiling relied on immunoSEQ multiplex PCR, and the TCRdb table lists in-frame clones only, not all of them. The table lists under 80,000 clones, 80% to 95% of them singletons. The specimen was peripheral blood, collected after pregnancy. The chain couples TRBV7-2 to TRBJ2-1, with 10 bases fitting TRBD2. The source is a female donor in good health, enrolled as a control in a pregnancy study. Here the CDR3 reads CASSSSGGGYNEQFF. CDR3 nucleotides: TGTGCCAGCAGCTCCAGCGGGGGGGGGTACAATGAGCAGTTCTTC.